This passage covers 9 T cell receptor beta chains from one sample sequenced in a study of cytomegalovirus exposure and HLA in healthy donors. Researchers ran the PCR with 60 Vbeta and 13 Jbeta primers. The protocol was immunoSEQ multiplex PCR, while the TCRdb copy is restricted to in-frame clones and leaves out a portion. The data hold roughly 150,000 clones, with roughly 87% observed a single time. The sequencing input was PBMCs. The receptor source for this set is a man in his forties or fifties in good health and CMV-seropositive.

The V and J genes are TRBV7-3 and TRBJ1-1; unclear D gene. This CDR3 contains 13 residues. The ends were cut back, 1 base at V and 2 bases at J, with 5 bases in the middle. Germline V gene data show CDR1 as SGHTA and CDR2 as FQGTGA. CDR3 sequence reads: CASSLSINTEAFF. CDR3 sequence (DNA): TGTGCCAGCAGCTTAAGTATTAACACTGAAGCTTTCTTT.

The chain joins TRBV9 to TRBJ2-2; weak D call: TRBD2 (6 bases). The germline gives CDR1 SGDLS, CDR2 YYNGEE. The CDR3 length is 13 residues. V shed 3 bases and J shed 4 bases, with 7 bases lying between them. CDR3 sequence reads: CASSAGVTGELFF. CDR3 sequence (DNA): TGTGCCAGCAGCGCGGGAGTCACCGGGGAGCTGTTTTTT.

The gene calls are TRBV5-8 and TRBJ2-5, with D possibly matching TRBD2 (6 bases). With 1 base removed from V and 3 bases from J, the gap between germline ends came to 16 bases. Germline V gene data show CDR1 as SGHTS and CDR2 as YDEGEE. The CDR3 loop spans 16 amino acids. CDR3 sequence (DNA): TGTGCCAGCAGCTTGCGGAGGGGACTCCTTAAAGAGACCCAGTACTTC. This translates into CASSLRRGLLKETQYF.

The rearrangement uses TRBV5-1 and TRBJ2-2, with TRBD1 matching over 10 bases. The CDR3 runs 16 residues. The J segment lost 3 bases and the V segment lost 3 bases, leaving 5 bases of the junction unmatched. Per germline, CDR1 SGHRS and CDR2 YFSETQ. The CDR3 DNA is TGCGCCAGCAGCTCGGACAGGGGGATTTACACCGGGGAGCTGTTTTTT. This translates into CASSSDRGIYTGELFF.

This chain connects TRBV4-2 to TRBJ2-3; 15 bases match TRBD2. Trimming took 2 bases from V and 5 from J; bases not matched to a gene: 11. Germline CDR1 reads LGHNA; CDR2 reads YNFKEQ. The CDR3 extends over 19 amino acids. CDR3 DNA sequence: TGTGCCAGCAGCCAAAGGGCTGGACTAGCGGGGGGGCTAGGAGATACGCAGTATTTT. Its translation: CASSQRAGLAGGLGDTQYF.

CDR3 in amino acids: CASSLSGGITEAFF. The CDR3 coding sequence is TGTGCCAGCAGCTTAAGTGGGGGGATCACTGAAGCTTTCTTT. The V call is TRBV7-9, the J call TRBJ1-1, with a tentative D call TRBD1 (5 bases). The germline V gene has CDR1 SEHNR and CDR2 FQNEAQ (reference sequence). CDR3 length: 14 residues. Trimming cost V 2 bases and J 4 bases, with 11 bases left between them.

This clone has only a few counts. The genes are TRBV7-9 and TRBJ1-3; D not certain. This CDR3 comprises 16 residues. Germline lookup yields CDR1 SEHNR and CDR2 FQNEAQ (reference sequence). V shed 0 bases and J shed 2 bases, with 11 bases lying between them. The CDR3 DNA reads as TGTGCCAGCAGCTTAGCCTCGTCCGGGACTGGAAACACCATATATTTT. As protein: CASSLASSGTGNTIYF.

The CDR3 DNA is TGTGCCAGTAGTATAGACCGGACAGGGAACTCCTATGGCTACACCTTC. Its protein is CASSIDRTGNSYGYTF. The chain has TRBV19 and TRBJ1-2; TRBD1 agrees at 8 bases. CDR1 is LNHDA, CDR2 SQIVND, per germline (reference sequence). This CDR3 has 16 residues. V gave up 0 bases and J gave up 4 bases; unmatched junction bases: 7.

This chain joins TRBV9 and TRBJ2-1; perhaps TRBD1 as D (6 bases). The germline gives CDR1 SGDLS, CDR2 YYNGEE. V was pared by 4 bases and J by 1 base, with 12 bases between. CDR3 size: 15 residues. The CDR3 DNA is TGTGCCAGCAGCCTCACAGGGAATTCCTACAATGAGCAGTTCTTC. The encoded protein is CASSLTGNSYNEQFF.